This TCR beta chain was recorded in a study of blood T cell repertoires in COVID-19. Study background: COVID-19 samples collected from the United States, Italy and Spain covered acute and convalescent phases.

Assay used: immunoSEQ multiplex PCR; TCRdb lists only in-frame clones, some missing. The sample has over 200,000 clones, 70% to 90% seen once. This clone was seen more than once but under ten times. The V gene's germline CDR1 is LGHDT and CDR2 YNNKEL (reference sequence). The germline V and J ends were trimmed by 4 bases and 5 bases, with 20 bases remaining between them. The CDR3 is made up of 16 amino acids. The receptor comes from a woman between 18 and 30 years old who had recovered from COVID-19. The chain joins TRBV3-1 (or the pseudogene TRBV3-2) to TRBJ1-2; tentative D call: TRBD1 (5 bases). The source material was peripheral blood. The CDR3 DNA is TGTGCCAGCAGCCGGGAAACCGGGACGGGAGGGTATGGCTACACCTTC. This codes for CASSRETGTGGYGYTF.